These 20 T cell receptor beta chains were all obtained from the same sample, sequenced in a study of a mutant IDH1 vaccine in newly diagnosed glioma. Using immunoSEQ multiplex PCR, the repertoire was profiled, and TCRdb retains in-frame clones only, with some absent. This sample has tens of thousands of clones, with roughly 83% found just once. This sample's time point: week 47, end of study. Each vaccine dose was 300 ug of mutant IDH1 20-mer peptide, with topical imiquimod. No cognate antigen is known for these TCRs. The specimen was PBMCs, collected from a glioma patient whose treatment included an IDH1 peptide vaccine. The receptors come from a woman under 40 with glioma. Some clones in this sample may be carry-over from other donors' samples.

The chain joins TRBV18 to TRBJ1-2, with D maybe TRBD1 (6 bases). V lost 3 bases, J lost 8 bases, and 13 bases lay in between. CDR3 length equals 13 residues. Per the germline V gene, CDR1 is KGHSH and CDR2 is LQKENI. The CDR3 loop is CASSPPGVGGYTF. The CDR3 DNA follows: TGTGCCAGCTCACCCCCAGGGGTCGGCGGCTACACCTTC.

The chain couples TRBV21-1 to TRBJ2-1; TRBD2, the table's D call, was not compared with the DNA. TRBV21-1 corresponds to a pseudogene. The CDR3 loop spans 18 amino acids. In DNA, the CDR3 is TGTGCCAGCAGCAAGCGGACTAGCGGGCTGGTTGCAAATAATGAGCAGTTCTTC. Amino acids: CASSKRTSGLVANNEQFF.

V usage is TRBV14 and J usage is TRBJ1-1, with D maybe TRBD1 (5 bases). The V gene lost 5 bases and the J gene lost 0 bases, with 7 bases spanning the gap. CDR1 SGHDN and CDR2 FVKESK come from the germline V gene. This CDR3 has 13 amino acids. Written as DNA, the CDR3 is TGTGCCAGCAGCTCGGGACTGAACACTGAAGCTTTCTTT. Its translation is CASSSGLNTEAFF.

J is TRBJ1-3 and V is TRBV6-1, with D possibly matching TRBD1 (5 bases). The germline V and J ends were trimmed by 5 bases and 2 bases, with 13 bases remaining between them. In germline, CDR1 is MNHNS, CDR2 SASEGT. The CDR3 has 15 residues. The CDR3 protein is CASSPQPGTGNTIYF. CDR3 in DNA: TGTGCCAGCAGTCCCCAGCCAGGGACTGGAAACACCATATATTTT.

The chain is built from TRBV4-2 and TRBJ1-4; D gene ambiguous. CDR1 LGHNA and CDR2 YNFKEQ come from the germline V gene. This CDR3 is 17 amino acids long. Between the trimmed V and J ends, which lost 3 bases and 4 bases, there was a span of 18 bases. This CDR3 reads CASSQPVEGDYNEKLFF. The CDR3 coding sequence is TGTGCCAGCAGCCAGCCCGTCGAAGGAGATTATAATGAAAAACTGTTTTTT.

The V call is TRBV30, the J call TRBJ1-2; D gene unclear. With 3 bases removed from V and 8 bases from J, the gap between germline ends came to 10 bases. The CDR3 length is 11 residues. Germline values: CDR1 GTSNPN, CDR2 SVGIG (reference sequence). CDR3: CAWSALGGYTF. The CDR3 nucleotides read TGTGCCTGGAGCGCACTGGGCGGCTACACCTTC. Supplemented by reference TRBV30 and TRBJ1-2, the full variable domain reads SQTIHQWPATLVQPVGSPLSLECTVEGTSNPNLYWYRQAAGRGLQLLFYSVGIGQISSEVPQNLSASRPQDRQFILSSKKLLLSDSGFYLCAWSALGGYTFGSGTRLTVV.

CDR3 nucleotide sequence: TGTGCCAGCAGTTTATATCCCCGGGGGGCAGGTGGCTACACCTTC. Amino acids: CASSLYPRGAGGYTF. The rearrangement joins TRBV27 to TRBJ1-2, with D possibly being TRBD1 (6 bases). The CDR3 is 15 amino acids. Germline V gene sequence: CDR1 MNHEY, CDR2 SMNVEV (reference sequence). Trimming pared 1 base from V and 7 bases from J, leaving 16 bases between.

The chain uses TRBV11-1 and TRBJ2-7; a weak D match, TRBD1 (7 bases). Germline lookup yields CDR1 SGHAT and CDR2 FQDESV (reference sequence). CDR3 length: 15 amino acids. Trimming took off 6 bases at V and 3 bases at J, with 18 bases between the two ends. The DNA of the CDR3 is TGTGCCAGCAGGTCCAGGGGGGCCCCTAACTACGAGCAGTACTTC. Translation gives CASRSRGAPNYEQYF. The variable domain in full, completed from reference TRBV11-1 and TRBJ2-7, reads EAEVAQSPRYKITEKSQAVAFWCDPISGHATLYWYRQILGQGPELLVQFQDESVVDDSQLPKDRFSAERLKGVDSTLKIQPAELGDSAMYLCASRSRGAPNYEQYFGPGTRLTVT.

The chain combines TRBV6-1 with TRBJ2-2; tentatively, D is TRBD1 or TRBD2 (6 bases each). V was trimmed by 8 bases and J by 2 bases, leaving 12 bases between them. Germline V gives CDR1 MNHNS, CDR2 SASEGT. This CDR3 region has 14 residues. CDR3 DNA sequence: TGTGCCAGCGGAGGGACACCCAACACCGGGGAGCTGTTTTTT. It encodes CASGGTPNTGELFF.

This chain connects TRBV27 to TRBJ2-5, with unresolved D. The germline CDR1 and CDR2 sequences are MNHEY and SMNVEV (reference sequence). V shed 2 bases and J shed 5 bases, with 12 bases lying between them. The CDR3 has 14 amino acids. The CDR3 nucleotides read TGTGCCAGCAGTTTACTGGGGTTCGGGGAGACCCAGTACTTC. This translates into CASSLLGFGETQYF.

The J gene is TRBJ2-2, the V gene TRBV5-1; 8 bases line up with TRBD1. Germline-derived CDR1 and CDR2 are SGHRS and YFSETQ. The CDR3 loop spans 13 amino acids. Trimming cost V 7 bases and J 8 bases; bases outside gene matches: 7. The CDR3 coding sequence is TGCGCCAGCCGGACAGGGCATCTAGGGGAGCTGTTTTTT. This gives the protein CASRTGHLGELFF.

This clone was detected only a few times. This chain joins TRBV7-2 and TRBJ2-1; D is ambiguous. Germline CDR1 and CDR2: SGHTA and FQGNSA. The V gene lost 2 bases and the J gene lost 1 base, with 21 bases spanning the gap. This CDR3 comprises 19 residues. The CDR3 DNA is TGTGCCAGCAGCTTAAGAGTTTGGCCAGGAGCTGGTTCCTACAATGAGCAGTTCTTC. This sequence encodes CASSLRVWPGAGSYNEQFF. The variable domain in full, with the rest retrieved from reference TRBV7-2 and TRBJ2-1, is GAGVSQSPSNKVTEKGKDVELRCDPISGHTALYWYRQSLGQGLEFLIYFQGNSAPDKSGLPSDRFSAERTGGSVSTLTIQRTQQEDSAVYLCASSLRVWPGAGSYNEQFFGPGTRLTVL.

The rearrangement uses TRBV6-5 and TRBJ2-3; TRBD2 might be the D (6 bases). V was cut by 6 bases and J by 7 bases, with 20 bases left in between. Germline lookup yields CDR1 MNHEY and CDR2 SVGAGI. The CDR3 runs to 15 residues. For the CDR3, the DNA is TGTGCCAGCAGCCTGAGGGCTAGCGATAGTTATACGCAGTATTTT. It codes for CASSLRASDSYTQYF.

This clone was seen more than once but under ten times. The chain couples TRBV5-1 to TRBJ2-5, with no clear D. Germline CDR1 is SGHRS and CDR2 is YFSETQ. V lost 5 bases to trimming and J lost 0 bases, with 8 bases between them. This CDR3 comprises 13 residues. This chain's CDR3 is CASRGMDQETQYF. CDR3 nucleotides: TGCGCCAGCAGAGGAATGGACCAAGAGACCCAGTACTTC. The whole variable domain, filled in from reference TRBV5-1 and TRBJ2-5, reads KAGVTQTPRYLIKTRGQQVTLSCSPISGHRSVSWYQQTPGQGLQFLFEYFSETQRNKGNFPGRFSGRQFSNSRSEMNVSTLELGDSALYLCASRGMDQETQYFGPGTRLLVL.

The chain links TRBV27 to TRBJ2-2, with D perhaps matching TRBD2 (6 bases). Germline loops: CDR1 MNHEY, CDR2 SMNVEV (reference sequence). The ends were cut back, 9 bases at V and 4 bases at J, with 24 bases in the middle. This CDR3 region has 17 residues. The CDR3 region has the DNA TGTGCCAGGGGCCCCCGAACAGGACTACTTCCCACCGGGGAGCTGTTTTTT. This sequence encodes CARGPRTGLLPTGELFF.

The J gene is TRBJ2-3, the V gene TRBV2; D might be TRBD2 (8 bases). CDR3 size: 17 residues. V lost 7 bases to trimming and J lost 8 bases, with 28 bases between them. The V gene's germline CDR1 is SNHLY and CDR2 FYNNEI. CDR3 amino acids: CASIRRGRERERTTQYF. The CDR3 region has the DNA TGTGCCAGCATTCGGAGGGGGCGAGAGCGGGAGAGGACTACGCAGTATTTT.

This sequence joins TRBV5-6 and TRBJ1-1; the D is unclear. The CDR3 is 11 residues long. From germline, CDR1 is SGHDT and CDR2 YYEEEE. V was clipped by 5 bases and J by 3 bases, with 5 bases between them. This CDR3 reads CASSSYTEAFF. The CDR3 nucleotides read TGTGCCAGCAGTTCCTACACTGAAGCTTTCTTT.

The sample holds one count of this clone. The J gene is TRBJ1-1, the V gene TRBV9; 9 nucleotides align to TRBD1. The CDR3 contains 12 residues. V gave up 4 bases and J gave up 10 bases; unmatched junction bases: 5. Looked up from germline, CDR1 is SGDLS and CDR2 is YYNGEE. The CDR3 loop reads CASSQDRGGAFF. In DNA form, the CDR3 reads TGTGCCAGCAGCCAGGACAGGGGAGGAGCTTTCTTT.

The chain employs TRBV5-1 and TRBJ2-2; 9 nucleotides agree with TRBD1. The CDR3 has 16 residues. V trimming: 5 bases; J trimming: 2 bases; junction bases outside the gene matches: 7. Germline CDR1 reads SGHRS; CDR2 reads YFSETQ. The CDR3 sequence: CASRPPGQGNTGELFF. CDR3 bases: TGCGCCAGCAGACCGCCGGGACAGGGTAACACCGGGGAGCTGTTTTTT.

In nucleotides, the CDR3 is TGCGCCAGCAGCCAAGAGTTGGTAAGGGAGACCCAGTACTTC. Its translation: CASSQELVRETQYF. The chain combines TRBV4-1 with TRBJ2-5; no definite D call. The CDR3 is made up of 14 amino acids. Trimming left V 0 bases short and J 5 bases short, with 10 bases between. Germline loops: CDR1 MGHRA, CDR2 YSYEKL.